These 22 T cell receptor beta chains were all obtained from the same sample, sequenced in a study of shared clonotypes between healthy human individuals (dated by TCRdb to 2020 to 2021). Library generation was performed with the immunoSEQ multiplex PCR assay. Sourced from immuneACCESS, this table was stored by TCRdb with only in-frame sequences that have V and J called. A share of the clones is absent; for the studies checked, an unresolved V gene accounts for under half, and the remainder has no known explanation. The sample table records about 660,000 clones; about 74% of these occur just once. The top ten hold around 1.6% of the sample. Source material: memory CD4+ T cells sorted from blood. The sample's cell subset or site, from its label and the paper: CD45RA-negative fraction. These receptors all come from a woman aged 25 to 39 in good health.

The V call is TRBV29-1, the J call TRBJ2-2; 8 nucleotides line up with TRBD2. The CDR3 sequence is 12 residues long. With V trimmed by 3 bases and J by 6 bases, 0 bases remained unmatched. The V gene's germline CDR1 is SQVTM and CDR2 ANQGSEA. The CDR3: CSVEGLAGELFF. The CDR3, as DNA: TGCAGCGTTGAGGGACTAGCCGGGGAGCTGTTTTTT.

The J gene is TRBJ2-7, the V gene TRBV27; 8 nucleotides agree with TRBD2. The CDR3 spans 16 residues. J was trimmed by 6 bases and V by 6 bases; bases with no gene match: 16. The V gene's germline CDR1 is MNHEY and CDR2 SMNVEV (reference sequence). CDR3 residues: CASSSFVGLGRGEQYF. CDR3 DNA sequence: TGTGCCAGCAGCTCGTTCGTGGGACTAGGGAGGGGCGAGCAGTACTTC.

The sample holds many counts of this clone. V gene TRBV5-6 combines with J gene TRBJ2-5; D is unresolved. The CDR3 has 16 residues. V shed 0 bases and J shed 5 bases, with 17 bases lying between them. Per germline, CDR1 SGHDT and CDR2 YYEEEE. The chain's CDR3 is CASSLDGRTPRETQYF. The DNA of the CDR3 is TGTGCCAGCAGCTTGGACGGCCGGACGCCTAGGGAGACCCAGTACTTC. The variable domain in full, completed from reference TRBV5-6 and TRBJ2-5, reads DAGVTQSPTHLIKTRGQQVTLRCSPKSGHDTVSWYQQALGQGPQFIFQYYEEEERQRGNFPDRFSGHQFPNYSSELNVNALLLGDSALYLCASSLDGRTPRETQYFGPGTRLLVL.

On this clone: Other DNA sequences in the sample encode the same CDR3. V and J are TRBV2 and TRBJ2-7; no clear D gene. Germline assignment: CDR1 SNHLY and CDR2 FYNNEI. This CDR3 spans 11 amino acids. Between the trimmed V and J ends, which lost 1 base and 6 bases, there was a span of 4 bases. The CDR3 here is CASSEGPEQYF. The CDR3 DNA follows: TGTGCCAGCAGTGAAGGGCCCGAGCAGTACTTC.

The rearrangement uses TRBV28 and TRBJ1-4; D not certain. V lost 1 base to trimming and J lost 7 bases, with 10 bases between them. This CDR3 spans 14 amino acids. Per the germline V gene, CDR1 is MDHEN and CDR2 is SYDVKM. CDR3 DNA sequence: TGTGCCAGCAGTTTATCATCTGGGTCTGAAAAACTGTTTTTT. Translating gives CASSLSSGSEKLFF.

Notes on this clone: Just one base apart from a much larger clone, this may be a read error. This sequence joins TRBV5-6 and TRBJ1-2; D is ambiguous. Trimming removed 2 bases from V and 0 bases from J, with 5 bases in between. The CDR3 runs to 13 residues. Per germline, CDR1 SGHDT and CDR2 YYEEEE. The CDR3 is CASSLGPNYGYTF. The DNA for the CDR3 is TGTGCCAGCAGCTTAGGGCCTAACTATGGCTACACCTTC.

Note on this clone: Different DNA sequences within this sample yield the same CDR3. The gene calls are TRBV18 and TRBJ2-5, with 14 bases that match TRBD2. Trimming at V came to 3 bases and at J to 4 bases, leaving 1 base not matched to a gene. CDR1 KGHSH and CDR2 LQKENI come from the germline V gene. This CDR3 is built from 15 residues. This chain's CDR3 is CASSPGLAGGETQYF. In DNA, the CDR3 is TGTGCCAGCTCACCCGGACTAGCGGGAGGAGAGACCCAGTACTTC.

CDR3 loop: CASSLYWGGLRTGELFF. CDR3 sequence (DNA): TGTGCCAGCAGCCTATACTGGGGGGGCCTAAGGACCGGGGAGCTGTTTTTT. The chain combines TRBV13 with TRBJ2-2; tentative D call: TRBD2 (7 bases). Trimming removed 5 bases at V and 5 bases at J, with 21 bases between. Germline CDR1 reads PRHDT; CDR2 reads FYEKMQ (reference sequence). The CDR3 loop spans 17 amino acids.

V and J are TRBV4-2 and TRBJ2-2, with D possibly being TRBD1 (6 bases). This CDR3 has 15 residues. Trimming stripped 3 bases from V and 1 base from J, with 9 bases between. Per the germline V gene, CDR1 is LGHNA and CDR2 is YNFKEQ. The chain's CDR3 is CASSHPGQNTGELFF. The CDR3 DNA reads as TGTGCCAGCAGCCACCCGGGACAGAACACCGGGGAGCTGTTTTTT.

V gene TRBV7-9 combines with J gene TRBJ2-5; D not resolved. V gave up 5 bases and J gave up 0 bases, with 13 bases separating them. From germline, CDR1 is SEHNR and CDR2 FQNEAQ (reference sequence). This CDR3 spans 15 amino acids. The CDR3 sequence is CASSPQKTYQETQYF. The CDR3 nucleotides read TGTGCCAGCAGCCCCCAGAAGACTTACCAAGAGACCCAGTACTTC. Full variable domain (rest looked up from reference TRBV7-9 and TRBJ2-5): DTGVSQNPRHKITKRGQNVTFRCDPISEHNRLYWYRQTLGQGPEFLTYFQNEAQLEKSRLLSDRFSAERPKGSFSTLEIQRTEQGDSAMYLCASSPQKTYQETQYFGPGTRLLVL.

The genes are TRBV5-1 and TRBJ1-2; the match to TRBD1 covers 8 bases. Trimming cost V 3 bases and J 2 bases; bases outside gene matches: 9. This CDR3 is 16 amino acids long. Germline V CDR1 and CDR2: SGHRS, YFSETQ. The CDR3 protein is CASSYATGTGNYGYTF. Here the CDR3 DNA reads TGCGCCAGCAGCTACGCAACCGGGACAGGCAACTATGGCTACACCTTC. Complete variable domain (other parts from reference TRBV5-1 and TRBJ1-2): KAGVTQTPRYLIKTRGQQVTLSCSPISGHRSVSWYQQTPGQGLQFLFEYFSETQRNKGNFPGRFSGRQFSNSRSEMNVSTLELGDSALYLCASSYATGTGNYGYTFGSGTRLTVV.

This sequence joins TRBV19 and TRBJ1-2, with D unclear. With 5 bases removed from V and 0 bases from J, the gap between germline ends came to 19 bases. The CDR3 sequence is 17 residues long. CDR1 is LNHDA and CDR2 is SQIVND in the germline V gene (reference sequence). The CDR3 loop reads CASSGRLDTRANYGYTF. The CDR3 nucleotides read TGTGCCAGTAGTGGAAGACTCGATACAAGAGCTAACTATGGCTACACCTTC.

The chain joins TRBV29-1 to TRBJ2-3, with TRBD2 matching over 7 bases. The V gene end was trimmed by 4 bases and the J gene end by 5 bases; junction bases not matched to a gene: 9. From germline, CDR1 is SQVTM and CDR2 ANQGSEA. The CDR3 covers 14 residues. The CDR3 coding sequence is TGCAGCGTTGGAATCGGGGCGGGAGAAGATACGCAGTATTTT. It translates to CSVGIGAGEDTQYF.

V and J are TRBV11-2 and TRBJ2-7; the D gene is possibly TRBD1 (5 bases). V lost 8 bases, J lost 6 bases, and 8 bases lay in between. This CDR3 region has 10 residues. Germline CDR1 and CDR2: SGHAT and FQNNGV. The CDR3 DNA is TGTGCCAGCGCAGGGCTCGAGCAGTACTTC. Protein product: CASAGLEQYF.

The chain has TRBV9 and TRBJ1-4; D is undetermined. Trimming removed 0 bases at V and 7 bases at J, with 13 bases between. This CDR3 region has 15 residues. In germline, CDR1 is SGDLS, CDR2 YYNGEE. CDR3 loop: CASSVEPMGGEKLFF. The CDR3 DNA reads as TGTGCCAGCAGCGTAGAGCCCATGGGAGGTGAAAAACTGTTTTTT.

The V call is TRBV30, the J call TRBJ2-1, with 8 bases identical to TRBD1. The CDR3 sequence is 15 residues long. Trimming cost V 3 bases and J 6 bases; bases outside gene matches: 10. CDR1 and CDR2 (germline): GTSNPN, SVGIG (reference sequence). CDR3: CAWSGDDRGRNEQFF. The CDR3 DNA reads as TGTGCCTGGAGCGGCGACGACAGGGGTCGCAATGAGCAGTTCTTC. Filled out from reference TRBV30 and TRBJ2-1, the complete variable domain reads SQTIHQWPATLVQPVGSPLSLECTVEGTSNPNLYWYRQAAGRGLQLLFYSVGIGQISSEVPQNLSASRPQDRQFILSSKKLLLSDSGFYLCAWSGDDRGRNEQFFGPGTRLTVL.

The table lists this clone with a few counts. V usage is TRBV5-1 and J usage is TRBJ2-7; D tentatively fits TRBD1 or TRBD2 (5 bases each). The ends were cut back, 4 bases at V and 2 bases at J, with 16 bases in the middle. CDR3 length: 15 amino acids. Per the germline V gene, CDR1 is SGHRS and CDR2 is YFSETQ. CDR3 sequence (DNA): TGCGCCAGCAGCGACCCCGGGGCACTAGCCTACGAGCAGTACTTC. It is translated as CASSDPGALAYEQYF.

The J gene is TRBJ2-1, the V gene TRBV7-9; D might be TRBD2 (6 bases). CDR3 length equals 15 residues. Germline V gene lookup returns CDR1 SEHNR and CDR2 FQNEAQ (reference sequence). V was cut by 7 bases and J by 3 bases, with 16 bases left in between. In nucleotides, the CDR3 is TGTGCCAGCATCACCCCGGGAGTTTTCTACAATGAGCAGTTCTTC. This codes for CASITPGVFYNEQFF.

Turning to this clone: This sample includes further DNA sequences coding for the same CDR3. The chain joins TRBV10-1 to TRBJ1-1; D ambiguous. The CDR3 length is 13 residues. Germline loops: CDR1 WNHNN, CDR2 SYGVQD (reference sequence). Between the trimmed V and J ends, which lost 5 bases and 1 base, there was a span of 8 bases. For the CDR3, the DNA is TGCGCCAGCAGTCCGTCAGGGAACACTGAAGCTTTCTTT. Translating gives CASSPSGNTEAFF.

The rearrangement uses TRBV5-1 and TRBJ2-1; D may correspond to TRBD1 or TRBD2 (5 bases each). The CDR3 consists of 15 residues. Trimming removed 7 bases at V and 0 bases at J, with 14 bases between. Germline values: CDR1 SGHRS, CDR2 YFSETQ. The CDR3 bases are TGCGCCAGCTCCGGGACGCCTAGCTCCTACAATGAGCAGTTCTTC. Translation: CASSGTPSSYNEQFF.

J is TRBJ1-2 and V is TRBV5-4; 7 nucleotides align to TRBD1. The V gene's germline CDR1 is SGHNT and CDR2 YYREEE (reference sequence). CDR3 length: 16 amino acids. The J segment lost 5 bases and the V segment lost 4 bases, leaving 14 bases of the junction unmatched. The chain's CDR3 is CASSPDPGQRKYGYTF. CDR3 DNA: TGTGCCAGCAGCCCAGACCCGGGACAGCGCAAATATGGCTACACCTTC. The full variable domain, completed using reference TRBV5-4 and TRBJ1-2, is ETGVTQSPTHLIKTRGQQVTLRCSSQSGHNTVSWYQQALGQGPQFIFQYYREEENGRGNFPPRFSGLQFPNYSSELNVNALELDDSALYLCASSPDPGQRKYGYTFGSGTRLTVV.

The CDR3 protein is CASSTDRGFSNQPQHF. As DNA, the CDR3 is TGTGCCAGCAGTACGGACAGGGGATTCAGCAATCAGCCCCAGCATTTT. The chain recombines TRBV2 with TRBJ1-5, with TRBD1 matching 9 bases. Unmatched junction bases numbered 6, after V lost 5 bases and J lost 1 base. The CDR3 covers 16 residues. Germline V gene data show CDR1 as SNHLY and CDR2 as FYNNEI.